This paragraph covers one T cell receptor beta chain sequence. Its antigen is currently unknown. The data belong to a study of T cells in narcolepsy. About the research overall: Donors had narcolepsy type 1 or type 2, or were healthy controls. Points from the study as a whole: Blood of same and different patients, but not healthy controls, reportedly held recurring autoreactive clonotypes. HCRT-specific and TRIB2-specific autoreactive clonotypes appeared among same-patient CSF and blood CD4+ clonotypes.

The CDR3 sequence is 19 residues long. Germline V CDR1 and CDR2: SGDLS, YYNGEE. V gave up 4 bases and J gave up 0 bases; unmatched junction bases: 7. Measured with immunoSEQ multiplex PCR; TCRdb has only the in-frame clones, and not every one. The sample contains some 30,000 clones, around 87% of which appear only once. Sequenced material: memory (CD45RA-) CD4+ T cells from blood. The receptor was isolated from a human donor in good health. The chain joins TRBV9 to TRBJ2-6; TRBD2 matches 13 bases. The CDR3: CASSYSGLAGVSGANVLTF. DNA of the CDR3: TGTGCCAGCAGCTATAGTGGACTAGCGGGAGTCTCTGGGGCCAACGTCCTGACTTTC.